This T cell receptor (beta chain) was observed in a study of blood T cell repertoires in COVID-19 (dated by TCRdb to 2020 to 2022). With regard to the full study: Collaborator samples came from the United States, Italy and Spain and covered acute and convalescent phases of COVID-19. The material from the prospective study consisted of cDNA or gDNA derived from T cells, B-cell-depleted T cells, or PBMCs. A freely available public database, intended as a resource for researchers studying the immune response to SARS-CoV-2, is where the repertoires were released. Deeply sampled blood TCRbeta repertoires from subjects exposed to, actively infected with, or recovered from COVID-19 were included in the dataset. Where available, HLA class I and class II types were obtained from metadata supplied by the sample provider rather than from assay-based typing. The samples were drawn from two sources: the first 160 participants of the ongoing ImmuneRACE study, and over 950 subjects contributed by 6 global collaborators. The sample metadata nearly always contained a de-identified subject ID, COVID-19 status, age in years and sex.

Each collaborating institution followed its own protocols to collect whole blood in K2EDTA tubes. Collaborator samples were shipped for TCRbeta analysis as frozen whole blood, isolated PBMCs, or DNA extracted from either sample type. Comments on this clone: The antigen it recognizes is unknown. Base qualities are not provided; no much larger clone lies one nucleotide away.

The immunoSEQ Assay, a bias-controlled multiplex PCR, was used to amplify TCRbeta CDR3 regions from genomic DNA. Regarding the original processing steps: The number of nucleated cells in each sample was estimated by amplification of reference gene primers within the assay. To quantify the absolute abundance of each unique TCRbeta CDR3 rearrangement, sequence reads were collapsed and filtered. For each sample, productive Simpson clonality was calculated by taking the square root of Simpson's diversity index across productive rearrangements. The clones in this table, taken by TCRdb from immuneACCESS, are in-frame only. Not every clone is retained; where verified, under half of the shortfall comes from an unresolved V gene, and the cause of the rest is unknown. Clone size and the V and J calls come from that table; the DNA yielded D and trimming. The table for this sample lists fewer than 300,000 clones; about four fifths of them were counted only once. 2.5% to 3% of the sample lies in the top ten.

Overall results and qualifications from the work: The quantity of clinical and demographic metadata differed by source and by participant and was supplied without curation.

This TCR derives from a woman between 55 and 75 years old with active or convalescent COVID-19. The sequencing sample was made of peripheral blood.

The CDR3 amino acid sequence is: CASRKGQYTGELFF. Read as DNA, the sequence is TGTGCCAGTAGAAAGGGACAGTACACCGGGGAGCTGTTTTTT. The sequence links TRBV19 to TRBJ2-2, and 7 junction bases match TRBD1. The CDR3 runs 14 residues from the cysteine to the phenylalanine. Here the CDR3 DNA is all that survives: 42 bases in frame from base 1. For CDR1 and CDR2, the germline V gene (reference sequence) lists LNHDA and SQIVND. Trimming removed 6 bases from V and 3 bases from J; the gene matches leave 4 bases unexplained.